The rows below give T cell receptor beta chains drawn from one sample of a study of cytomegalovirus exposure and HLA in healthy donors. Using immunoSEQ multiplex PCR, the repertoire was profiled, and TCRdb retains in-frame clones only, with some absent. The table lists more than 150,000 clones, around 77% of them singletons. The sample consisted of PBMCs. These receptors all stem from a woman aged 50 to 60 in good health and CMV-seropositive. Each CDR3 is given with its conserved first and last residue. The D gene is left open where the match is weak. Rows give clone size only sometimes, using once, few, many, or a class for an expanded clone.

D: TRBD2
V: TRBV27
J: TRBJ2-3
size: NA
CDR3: CASRLAGERDTQYF
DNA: TGTGCCTCACGCCTAGCGGGAGAACGAGATACGCAGTATTTT

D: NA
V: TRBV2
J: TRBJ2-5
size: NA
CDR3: CASSEDRVPPETQYF
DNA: TGTGCCAGCAGTGAAGATCGGGTCCCACCCGAGACCCAGTACTTC

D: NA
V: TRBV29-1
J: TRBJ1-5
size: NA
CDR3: CSVEVSGEGRAQHF
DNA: TGCAGCGTTGAAGTGTCAGGGGAGGGTAGGGCCCAGCATTTT

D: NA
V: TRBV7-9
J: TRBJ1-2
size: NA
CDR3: CASEAGSGGYTF
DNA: TGTGCCAGCGAAGCGGGGAGTGGTGGCTACACCTTC

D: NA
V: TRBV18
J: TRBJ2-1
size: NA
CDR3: CASSPANERTDEQFF
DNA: TGTGCCAGCTCACCCGCTAACGAGCGAACGGATGAGCAGTTCTTC

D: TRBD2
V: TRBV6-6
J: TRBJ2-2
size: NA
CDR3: CASSLRLAGPTGELFF
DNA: TGTGCCAGCAGTCTCAGACTAGCGGGACCAACCGGGGAGCTGTTTTTT

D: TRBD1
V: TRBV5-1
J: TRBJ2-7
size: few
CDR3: CASSLEGTGSYEQYF
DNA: TGCGCCAGCAGCTTGGAAGGGACAGGGTCCTACGAGCAGTACTTC

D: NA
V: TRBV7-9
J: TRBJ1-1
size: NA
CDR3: CASSPEATEAFF
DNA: TGTGCCAGCAGCCCCGAAGCTACTGAAGCTTTCTTT

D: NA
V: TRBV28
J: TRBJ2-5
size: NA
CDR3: CASSPLGSQETQYF
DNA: TGTGCCAGCAGCCCCCTAGGAAGCCAAGAGACCCAGTACTTC

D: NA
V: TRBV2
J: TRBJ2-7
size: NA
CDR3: CAINSRRQASYEQYF
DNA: TGTGCCATCAATTCCCGCCGACAGGCCTCCTACGAGCAGTACTTC

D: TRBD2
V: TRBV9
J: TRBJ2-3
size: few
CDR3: CASSYRSSTSRRTDTQYF
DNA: TGTGCCAGCAGCTATAGGTCATCGACTAGCAGGCGCACAGATACGCAGTATTTT

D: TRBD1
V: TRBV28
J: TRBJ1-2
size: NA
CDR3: CASSPPGQGAGGYTF
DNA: TGTGCCAGCAGTCCCCCGGGACAGGGGGCTGGGGGCTACACCTTC

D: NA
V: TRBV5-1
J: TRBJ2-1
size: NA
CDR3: CASSEGLTNEQFF
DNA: TGCGCCAGCAGCGAGGGACTGACCAATGAGCAGTTCTTC

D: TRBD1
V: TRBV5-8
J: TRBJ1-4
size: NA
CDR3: CASSTGTVAANEKLFF
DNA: TGTGCCAGCAGCACTGGGACAGTCGCCGCGAATGAAAAACTGTTTTTT

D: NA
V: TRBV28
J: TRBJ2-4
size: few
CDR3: CASSLTSTVKNIQYF
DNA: TGTGCCAGCAGTTTAACTAGTACAGTAAAAAACATTCAGTACTTC

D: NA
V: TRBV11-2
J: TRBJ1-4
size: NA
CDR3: CASSPGIAATNEKLFF
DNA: TGTGCCAGCAGCCCCGGGATAGCGGCAACTAATGAAAAACTGTTTTTT

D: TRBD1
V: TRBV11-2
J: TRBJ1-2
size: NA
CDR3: CASSSTGQGVYGYTF
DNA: TGTGCCAGCAGCTCTACGGGACAGGGGGTCTATGGCTACACCTTC

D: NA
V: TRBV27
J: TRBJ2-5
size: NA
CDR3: CASSLRLIRGETQYF
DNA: TGTGCCAGCAGCCTCAGGCTAATCCGGGGAGAGACCCAGTACTTC

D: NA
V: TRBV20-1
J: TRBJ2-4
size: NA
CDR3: CSARFPGIQYF
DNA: TGCAGTGCTAGATTTCCGGGCATTCAGTACTTC

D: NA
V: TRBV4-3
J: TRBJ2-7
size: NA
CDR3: CASSQDRVARPYEQYF
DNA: TGCGCCAGCAGCCAAGATAGGGTAGCGAGACCCTACGAGCAGTACTTC

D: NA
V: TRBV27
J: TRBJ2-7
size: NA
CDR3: CASSFVGSEQYF
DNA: TGTGCCAGCAGTTTCGTAGGGAGCGAGCAGTACTTC

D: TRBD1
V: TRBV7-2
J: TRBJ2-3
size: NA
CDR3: CASGTDSVGTQYF
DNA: TGTGCCAGCGGGACAGACTCAGTTGGAACGCAGTATTTT

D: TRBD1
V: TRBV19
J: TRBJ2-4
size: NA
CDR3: CASTRQGTKNIQYF
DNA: TGTGCCAGTACCCGACAGGGGACCAAAAACATTCAGTACTTC

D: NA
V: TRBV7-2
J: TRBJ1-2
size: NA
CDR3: CASSLVQVYGYTF
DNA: TGTGCCAGCAGCTTAGTCCAGGTCTATGGCTACACCTTC

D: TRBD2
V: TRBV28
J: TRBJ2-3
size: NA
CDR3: CASSTPTSGRTDTQYF
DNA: TGTGCCAGCAGTACCCCGACTAGCGGGCGCACAGATACGCAGTATTTT

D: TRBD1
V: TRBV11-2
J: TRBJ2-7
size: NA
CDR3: CASTPDRAYEQYF
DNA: TGTGCCAGCACCCCGGACAGGGCCTACGAGCAGTACTTC

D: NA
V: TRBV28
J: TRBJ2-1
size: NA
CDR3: CASSPRAISYNEQFF
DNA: TGTGCCAGCAGTCCGAGGGCAATCTCCTACAATGAGCAGTTCTTC

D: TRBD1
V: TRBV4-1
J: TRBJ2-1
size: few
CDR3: CASSQGGTVYNEQFF
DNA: TGCGCCAGCAGCCAAGGTGGGACAGTCTACAATGAGCAGTTCTTC

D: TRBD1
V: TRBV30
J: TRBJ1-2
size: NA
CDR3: CAWSVFNPGQTNYGYTF
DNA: TGTGCCTGGAGTGTTTTTAACCCGGGACAGACTAACTATGGCTACACCTTC

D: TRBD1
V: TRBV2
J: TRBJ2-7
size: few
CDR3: CAGARGQAYEQYF
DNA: TGTGCCGGAGCGCGGGGACAGGCCTACGAGCAGTACTTC

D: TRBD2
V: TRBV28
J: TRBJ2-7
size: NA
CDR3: CASIYSGSYEQYF
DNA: TGTGCCAGCATTTACAGCGGGAGCTACGAGCAGTACTTC

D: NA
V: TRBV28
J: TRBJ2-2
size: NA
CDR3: CASSLMESDTGELFF
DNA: TGTGCCAGCAGTTTAATGGAGTCGGACACCGGGGAGCTGTTTTTT

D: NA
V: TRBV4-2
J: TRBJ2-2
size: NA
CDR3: CASSQDQARAVTGELFF
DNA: TGTGCCAGCAGCCAAGATCAGGCCAGGGCAGTCACCGGGGAGCTGTTTTTT

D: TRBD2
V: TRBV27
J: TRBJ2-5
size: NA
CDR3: CASSRVLSSGPPETQYF
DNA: TGTGCCAGCAGTAGGGTCCTGTCTAGCGGCCCCCCAGAGACCCAGTACTTC

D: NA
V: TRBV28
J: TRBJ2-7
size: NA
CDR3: CASSPKPGSNIYEQYF
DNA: TGTGCCAGCAGTCCAAAACCGGGGTCAAACATCTACGAGCAGTACTTC

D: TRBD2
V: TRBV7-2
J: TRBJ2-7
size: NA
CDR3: CASSKGLPNEQYF
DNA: TGTGCCAGCAGCAAGGGACTACCAAACGAGCAGTACTTC

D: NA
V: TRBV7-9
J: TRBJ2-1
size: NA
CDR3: CASSLASGGQDNEQFF
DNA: TGTGCCAGCAGCTTAGCATCAGGGGGGCAGGACAATGAGCAGTTCTTC

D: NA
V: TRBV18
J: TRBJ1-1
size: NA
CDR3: CASSPEILATEAFF
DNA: TGTGCCAGCTCACCAGAGATACTCGCCACTGAAGCTTTCTTT

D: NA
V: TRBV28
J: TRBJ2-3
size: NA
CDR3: CASRLRGSTDTQYF
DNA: TGTGCCAGCAGACTCCGGGGGAGCACAGATACGCAGTATTTT

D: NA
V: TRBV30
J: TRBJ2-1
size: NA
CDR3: CAWSSYREYNEQFF
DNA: TGTGCCTGGAGTAGTTATAGAGAATACAATGAGCAGTTCTTC

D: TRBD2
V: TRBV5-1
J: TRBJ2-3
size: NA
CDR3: CASSLLAGGQTDTQYF
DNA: TGCGCCAGCAGCTTGTTAGCGGGAGGGCAGACAGATACGCAGTATTTT

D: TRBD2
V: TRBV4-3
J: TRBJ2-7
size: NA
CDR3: CASSHSYLSGAPYEQYF
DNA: TGCGCCAGCAGCCACTCCTACCTTAGCGGGGCGCCCTACGAGCAGTACTTC

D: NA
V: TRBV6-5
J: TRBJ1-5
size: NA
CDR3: CASSPPGQGNQPQHF
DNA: TGTGCCAGCAGTCCCCCAGGGCAGGGTAATCAGCCCCAGCATTTT

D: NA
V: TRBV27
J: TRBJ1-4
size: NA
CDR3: CASSVKKGATNEKLFF
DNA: TGTGCCAGCAGTGTTAAAAAGGGGGCAACTAATGAAAAACTGTTTTTT

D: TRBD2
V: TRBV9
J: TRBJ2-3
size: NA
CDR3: CASSGGLARTDTQYF
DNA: TGTGCCAGCAGCGGGGGACTAGCTAGGACAGATACGCAGTATTTT

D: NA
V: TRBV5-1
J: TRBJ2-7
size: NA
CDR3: CASRQLASYEQYF
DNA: TGCGCCAGCAGGCAACTAGCTTCATACGAGCAGTACTTC

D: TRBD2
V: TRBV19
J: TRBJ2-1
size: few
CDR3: CASSILAGALGEQFF
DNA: TGTGCCAGTAGTATACTAGCGGGGGCCTTGGGGGAGCAGTTCTTC

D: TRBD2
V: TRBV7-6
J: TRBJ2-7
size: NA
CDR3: CASSQLAESSYEQYF
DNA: TGTGCCAGCAGCCAACTAGCGGAGAGCTCCTACGAGCAGTACTTC

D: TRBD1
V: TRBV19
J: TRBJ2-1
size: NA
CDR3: CASSRSTGGGYNEQFF
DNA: TGTGCCAGTAGTAGATCGACAGGGGGCGGCTACAATGAGCAGTTCTTC

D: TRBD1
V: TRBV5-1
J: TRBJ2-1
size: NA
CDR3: CASSWDSYNEQFF
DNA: TGCGCCAGCAGCTGGGACAGTTACAATGAGCAGTTCTTC

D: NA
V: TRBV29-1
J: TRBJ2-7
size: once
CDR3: CSVGTLGGYEQYF
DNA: TGCAGCGTCGGTACTCTAGGAGGCTACGAGCAGTACTTC

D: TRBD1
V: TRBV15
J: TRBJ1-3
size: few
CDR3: CATSWGQGKRNTIYF
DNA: TGTGCCACCAGCTGGGGACAGGGAAAAAGAAACACCATATATTTT